This section outlines one T cell receptor (beta chain) sequence together with its context. What antigen it recognizes has not been identified. Per-nucleotide qualities are absent, and no much larger clonotype sits a single base away. The CDR3 runs 13 residues from the cysteine to the phenylalanine. Only the CDR3 DNA stays, 39 bases, in frame from base 1. Trimming takes 3 bases from V and 6 bases from J, and the germline ends sit 13 bases apart. The germline V gene supplies CDR1 SGDLS and CDR2 YYNGEE. This sample was taken from a study of PD-L1 blockade in urothelial cancer (dated by TCRdb to the late 2010s). Regarding the complete study: All patients started therapy at some point between 2014 and 2016 and received atezolizumab 1,200 mg intravenously every 3 weeks. About 90% of the 29 patients were males with bladder-origin urothelial cancer, and about 60% of the roughly 30 reported a prior smoking history. An ECOG performance status of 0 or 1 was recorded for the patients, and 0 to 3 prior chemotherapy regimens had been received by the patients. Blood samples were analyzed at 3 weeks after treatment start (second dose) and at 6 weeks after treatment start. Blood samples gave median yields of approximately 130,000 T cells and 80,000 or so unique TCRs, along with a median clonality of roughly 0.08. The study was an exploratory multi-omic analysis of somatic, immune and clinical correlates of response to PD-L1 blockade with atezolizumab in urothelial cancer. Pretreatment tumor samples, along with matched peripheral blood collected serially before and after atezolizumab treatment, underwent TCR sequencing. Progression-free survival longer than 6 months counted as durable clinical benefit, and TCR features were additionally tested against both progression-free and overall survival. Whole exome sequencing and RNA sequencing of pretreatment tumors were performed alongside TCR sequencing in the same patients. Eight or nine patients reached durable clinical benefit, while about 19 patients did not. Pretreatment blood TCR-seq was available for twenty-nine patients, at least one posttreatment blood collection was obtained for some 25 patients, and tumor TCR-seq was available for some 25 patients. Points the paper makes about the study in general: Because the sample size was small (n of about 30) and many exploratory analyses were performed, the results are intended to be hypothesis-generating. Greater expansion of tumor-associated TCR clones in peripheral blood 3 weeks after the start of treatment was observed in patients with durable benefit (n of about 21, p = 0.022). Improved progression-free and overall survival was associated with having pretreatment peripheral blood TCR clonality below the median.

The time point label corresponds to: peripheral blood 6 weeks after treatment start. The cohort comprised 29 patients with locally advanced or metastatic urothelial carcinoma treated at Memorial Sloan Kettering on a trial protocol. Peripheral blood mononuclear cells were collected pretreatment and during treatment, with between 1 and 8 total time points obtained per patient. The Qiagen DNeasy Blood extraction kit was used to purify genomic DNA from total PBMCs and tumor samples. PBMCs were collected pretreatment and during treatment, and were isolated and stored as previously described. Synthetic TCR analog templates were spiked into each PCR to estimate absolute template abundance from read counts. Using the immunoSEQ assay, TCRbeta CDR3 regions were amplified from genomic DNA with bias-controlled V and J gene primers. Sequencing of rearranged TCRbeta segments was performed at approximately 20X coverage. Per the source publication's procedure: Sequencing errors were corrected by clustering, and CDR3s were annotated against IMGT so that V, D and J genes could be assigned. Out-of-frame and stop-codon sequences were excluded, and only productive TCRbeta rearrangements were used in downstream analyses. To compute clonality, Shannon entropy was normalized by the log of the number of unique productive sequences and then subtracted from one. Fisher's exact test with Benjamini-Hochberg correction, at a threshold of adjusted p below 0.01, was used to find clones that differed between time points or between blood and tumor. Here the immuneACCESS table is served through TCRdb, limited to in-frame sequences with V and J called. Missing clones are a known gap in these copies; in checked studies unresolved V genes cover under half, and the rest lacks a known reason. That table gives V, J and clone size, and the DNA gave D and trimming. This sample has around 69,000 clones in its table, and approximately 89% of those were observed once. The biggest ten clones account for 0.87% of the sample.

This receptor was taken from a woman older than 75 with urothelial cancer. The sequencing here drew on PBMCs, taken around atezolizumab (anti-PD-L1) treatment. The sequence links TRBV9 to TRBJ2-7; the D segment could be TRBD1, given 6 matching bases. The CDR3 has the sequence CASSEGERSEQYF. The nucleotide sequence reads as follows: TGTGCCAGCAGCGAGGGGGAACGAAGCGAGCAGTACTTC.